This is a list of T cell receptor beta chains from one sample in a study of T cells in Graves' hyperthyroidism and ophthalmopathy. TCRdb re-called the multiplex PCR reads through MiXCR, storing one row per CDR3 protein. The sample has over 700,000 distinct CDR3 sequences; approximately 18% are singletons. The source material was blood. All receptors come from a woman aged 45 to 65 with Graves' hyperthyroidism that later progressed to Graves' ophthalmopathy. CDR3s include the opening cysteine and the closing phenylalanine or tryptophan. D genes are given only for firm matches. Expanded clones get a size class; other rows say once, few or many, or leave the size out.

J gene: TRBJ2-7; D gene: NA; clone size: few; V gene: TRBV20-1; CDR3 protein: CSAREWTEQYEQYF; CDR3 DNA: TGCAGTGCTAGAGAGTGGACAGAACAATACGAGCAGTACTTC
J gene: TRBJ2-3; D gene: NA; clone size: few; V gene: TRBV10-1; CDR3 protein: CASSESTRASGTDTQYF; CDR3 DNA: TGCGCCAGCAGTGAGTCGACTCGGGCTAGCGGCACAGATACGCAGTATTTT
J gene: TRBJ2-1; D gene: NA; clone size: few; V gene: TRBV7-3; CDR3 protein: CASRAGADNEQFF; CDR3 DNA: TGTGCCAGCAGGGCGGGGGCGGACAATGAGCAGTTCTTC
J gene: TRBJ2-2; D gene: NA; clone size: many; V gene: TRBV2; CDR3 protein: CASSFKGSAGELFF; CDR3 DNA: TGTGCCAGCAGTTTTAAAGGGAGCGCCGGGGAGCTGTTTTTT
J gene: TRBJ1-3; D gene: NA; clone size: many; V gene: TRBV3-1; CDR3 protein: CASSQAGNTIYF; CDR3 DNA: TGTGCCAGCAGCCAAGCTGGAAACACCATATATTTT
J gene: TRBJ2-7; D gene: NA; clone size: NA; V gene: TRBV20-1; CDR3 protein: CSAYRDFPYEQYF; CDR3 DNA: TGCAGTGCTTACCGGGACTTCCCCTACGAGCAGTACTTC
J gene: TRBJ2-5; D gene: TRBD2; clone size: many; V gene: TRBV11-2; CDR3 protein: CASSLGGTSGRETQYF; CDR3 DNA: TGTGCCAGCAGCTTAGGAGGGACTAGCGGGAGGGAGACCCAGTACTTC
J gene: TRBJ2-2; D gene: TRBD2; clone size: NA; V gene: TRBV6-1; CDR3 protein: CAPLGSGRGELFF; CDR3 DNA: TGTGCCCCCCTCGGGAGCGGGAGGGGGGAGCTGTTTTTT
J gene: TRBJ2-1; D gene: TRBD2; clone size: NA; V gene: TRBV10-2; CDR3 protein: CAGSESVGRGVHNEQFF; CDR3 DNA: TGCGCCGGCAGTGAGTCGGTAGGGCGGGGGGTTCACAATGAGCAGTTCTTC
J gene: TRBJ2-7; D gene: TRBD1; clone size: few; V gene: TRBV5-5; CDR3 protein: CASSGQGFYEQYF; CDR3 DNA: TGTGCCAGCAGTGGACAGGGGTTCTACGAGCAGTACTTC
J gene: TRBJ1-2; D gene: NA; clone size: many; V gene: TRBV6-1; CDR3 protein: CASSEDARVNYGYTF; CDR3 DNA: TGTGCCAGCAGTGAAGATGCCAGGGTGAACTATGGCTACACCTTC
J gene: TRBJ2-1; D gene: TRBD1; clone size: few; V gene: TRBV2; CDR3 protein: CASSAGTGVNEQFF; CDR3 DNA: TGTGCCAGCAGTGCGGGGACAGGTGTTAATGAGCAGTTCTTC
J gene: TRBJ1-6; D gene: NA; clone size: NA; V gene: TRBV6-1; CDR3 protein: CASGQGSPLHF; CDR3 DNA: TGTGCCAGCGGTCAGGGTTCACCCCTCCACTTT
J gene: TRBJ2-5; D gene: TRBD1; clone size: few; V gene: TRBV20-1; CDR3 protein: CSASFPGTGGAETQYF; CDR3 DNA: TGCAGTGCTAGTTTTCCCGGGACAGGGGGTGCAGAGACCCAGTACTTC
J gene: TRBJ1-1; D gene: NA; clone size: NA; V gene: TRBV5-1; CDR3 protein: CASSLEAHRQPDSITEAFF; CDR3 DNA: TGCGCCAGCAGCTTGGAGGCCCATAGGCAGCCGGACTCAATCACTGAAGCTTTCTTT
J gene: TRBJ2-1; D gene: NA; clone size: many; V gene: TRBV7-9; CDR3 protein: CASSTNLRDLGWYEQFF; CDR3 DNA: TGTGCCAGCAGTACAAACTTGAGGGACCTAGGGTGGTATGAGCAGTTCTTC
J gene: TRBJ2-3; D gene: NA; clone size: many; V gene: TRBV20-1; CDR3 protein: CSATIAASTDTQYF; CDR3 DNA: TGCAGTGCAACCATAGCGGCTAGCACAGATACGCAGTATTTT
J gene: TRBJ2-2; D gene: NA; clone size: few; V gene: TRBV6-2/TRBV6-3; CDR3 protein: CASSYRVGELFF; CDR3 DNA: TGTGCCAGCAGTTATAGGGTCGGGGAGCTGTTTTTT
J gene: TRBJ2-3; D gene: NA; clone size: many; V gene: TRBV20-1; CDR3 protein: CSAVTGSDTQYF; CDR3 DNA: TGCAGTGCTGTCACAGGGTCAGATACGCAGTATTTT
J gene: TRBJ2-5; D gene: TRBD2; clone size: few; V gene: TRBV4-1; CDR3 protein: CASSQDPAGGFLGETQYF; CDR3 DNA: TGCGCCAGCAGCCAAGATCCAGCGGGGGGGTTCCTCGGCGAGACCCAGTACTTC
J gene: TRBJ2-1; D gene: NA; clone size: NA; V gene: TRBV14; CDR3 protein: CASSQYKAGNSYNEQFF; CDR3 DNA: TGTGCCAGCAGCCAATATAAGGCCGGAAACTCCTACAATGAGCAGTTCTTC
J gene: TRBJ1-6; D gene: NA; clone size: few; V gene: TRBV6-5; CDR3 protein: CASSYSQGRRSPLHF; CDR3 DNA: TGTGCCAGCAGTTACTCACAGGGTCGGCGGTCACCCCTCCACTTT
J gene: TRBJ2-5; D gene: NA; clone size: NA; V gene: TRBV20-1; CDR3 protein: CSASSAGRETQYF; CDR3 DNA: TGCAGTGCTAGCTCAGCCGGTCGAGAGACCCAGTACTTC
J gene: TRBJ2-2; D gene: NA; clone size: few; V gene: TRBV15; CDR3 protein: CATTWTISGELFF; CDR3 DNA: TGTGCCACCACCTGGACTATCTCCGGGGAGCTGTTTTTT
J gene: TRBJ2-5; D gene: NA; clone size: many; V gene: TRBV7-8; CDR3 protein: CASSESGIQETQYF; CDR3 DNA: TGTGCCAGCAGTGAATCAGGGATACAAGAGACCCAGTACTTC
J gene: TRBJ2-3; D gene: TRBD1; clone size: many; V gene: TRBV12-3/TRBV12-4; CDR3 protein: CASSLGQGASDTQYF; CDR3 DNA: TGTGCCAGCAGTTTAGGTCAGGGGGCATCAGATACGCAGTATTTT
J gene: TRBJ2-3; D gene: TRBD1; clone size: few; V gene: TRBV6-2/TRBV6-3; CDR3 protein: CASSSQDRGPTDTQYF; CDR3 DNA: TGTGCCAGCAGTTCTCAGGACAGGGGGCCCACAGATACGCAGTATTTT
J gene: TRBJ1-1; D gene: NA; clone size: many; V gene: TRBV12-3/TRBV12-4; CDR3 protein: CASRGLRGGNTEAFF; CDR3 DNA: TGTGCCAGCAGAGGACTCAGGGGCGGGAACACTGAAGCTTTCTTT
J gene: TRBJ2-7; D gene: TRBD1; clone size: many; V gene: TRBV5-5; CDR3 protein: CASSYGQGLYEQYF; CDR3 DNA: TGTGCCAGCAGCTATGGACAGGGTTTATACGAGCAGTACTTC
J gene: TRBJ1-1; D gene: NA; clone size: few; V gene: TRBV20-1; CDR3 protein: CSARDRAGSEAFF; CDR3 DNA: TGCAGTGCTAGAGATAGGGCAGGATCTGAAGCTTTCTTT
J gene: TRBJ2-1; D gene: NA; clone size: NA; V gene: TRBV6-2/TRBV6-3; CDR3 protein: CASRASPGVLNNEQFF; CDR3 DNA: TGTGCCAGCAGGGCTAGCCCGGGGGTATTAAACAATGAGCAGTTCTTC
J gene: TRBJ1-2; D gene: NA; clone size: few; V gene: TRBV3-1; CDR3 protein: CASSHPLRGDNYTF; CDR3 DNA: TGTGCCAGCAGCCACCCTCTTAGGGGGGACAACTACACCTTC
J gene: TRBJ1-2; D gene: NA; clone size: NA; V gene: TRBV12-3/TRBV12-4; CDR3 protein: CASRDTGSGYYGYTF; CDR3 DNA: TGTGCCAGCAGGGATACAGGGTCGGGCTACTATGGCTACACCTTC
J gene: TRBJ1-2; D gene: NA; clone size: few; V gene: TRBV15; CDR3 protein: CATSRLEGTAASLAGYTF; CDR3 DNA: TGTGCCACCAGCAGACTTGAGGGGACGGCAGCCTCCCTCGCCGGCTACACCTTC
J gene: TRBJ1-2; D gene: TRBD1; clone size: few; V gene: TRBV29-1; CDR3 protein: CSVGKGGAADGYTF; CDR3 DNA: TGCAGCGTCGGGAAAGGGGGCGCGGCTGATGGCTACACCTTC
J gene: TRBJ2-3; D gene: NA; clone size: few; V gene: TRBV13; CDR3 protein: CASSLNSADTQYF; CDR3 DNA: TGTGCCAGCAGCTTAAATTCTGCAGATACGCAGTATTTT
J gene: TRBJ1-1; D gene: NA; clone size: few; V gene: TRBV20-1; CDR3 protein: CSATRDNLNTEAFF; CDR3 DNA: TGCAGTGCCACTCGGGACAATTTGAACACTGAAGCTTTCTTT
J gene: TRBJ2-3; D gene: TRBD1; clone size: NA; V gene: TRBV5-1; CDR3 protein: CASSLVSGQGVDTQYF; CDR3 DNA: TGCGCCAGCAGCTTGGTGTCGGGACAGGGAGTAGATACGCAGTATTTT
J gene: TRBJ1-2; D gene: NA; clone size: many; V gene: TRBV9; CDR3 protein: CASSVGGAFYGYTF; CDR3 DNA: TGTGCCAGCAGCGTAGGAGGGGCTTTCTATGGCTACACCTTC
J gene: TRBJ2-7; D gene: TRBD1; clone size: NA; V gene: TRBV6-1; CDR3 protein: CASSFSPGQGYEQYF; CDR3 DNA: TGTGCCAGCAGTTTCAGTCCGGGACAGGGCTACGAGCAGTACTTC
J gene: TRBJ2-2; D gene: NA; clone size: NA; V gene: TRBV14; CDR3 protein: CASSRRRPGPFVGELFF; CDR3 DNA: TGTGCCAGCAGCCGTCGACGCCCCGGACCTTTTGTCGGGGAGCTGTTTTTT
J gene: TRBJ2-1; D gene: NA; clone size: NA; V gene: TRBV24-1; CDR3 protein: CATRDVYNEQFF; CDR3 DNA: TGTGCCACCAGGGACGTTTACAATGAGCAGTTCTTC
J gene: TRBJ2-5; D gene: TRBD2; clone size: many; V gene: TRBV11-2; CDR3 protein: CASSLWGSGGRQETQYF; CDR3 DNA: TGTGCCAGCAGCTTATGGGGGAGCGGGGGGCGCCAAGAGACCCAGTACTTC
J gene: TRBJ1-1; D gene: NA; clone size: many; V gene: TRBV11-2; CDR3 protein: CASSLLWGITEAFF; CDR3 DNA: TGTGCCAGCAGCTTACTCTGGGGGATCACTGAAGCTTTCTTT
J gene: TRBJ2-5; D gene: TRBD2; clone size: many; V gene: TRBV3-1; CDR3 protein: CASSQTRGGGETQYF; CDR3 DNA: TGTGCCAGCAGCCAAACGCGGGGGGGCGGGGAGACCCAGTACTTC
J gene: TRBJ2-1; D gene: TRBD2; clone size: NA; V gene: TRBV20-1; CDR3 protein: CSASVAGGSAYNEQFF; CDR3 DNA: TGCAGTGCTAGCGTAGCGGGGGGGTCGGCCTACAATGAGCAGTTCTTC
J gene: TRBJ1-1; D gene: NA; clone size: many; V gene: TRBV6-1; CDR3 protein: CASSREKIGNTEAFF; CDR3 DNA: TGTGCCAGCAGTCGCGAGAAAATAGGCAACACTGAAGCTTTCTTT
J gene: TRBJ2-7; D gene: TRBD1; clone size: many; V gene: TRBV11-2; CDR3 protein: CASSLDRDYEQYF; CDR3 DNA: TGTGCCAGCAGCTTGGACAGGGACTACGAGCAGTACTTC